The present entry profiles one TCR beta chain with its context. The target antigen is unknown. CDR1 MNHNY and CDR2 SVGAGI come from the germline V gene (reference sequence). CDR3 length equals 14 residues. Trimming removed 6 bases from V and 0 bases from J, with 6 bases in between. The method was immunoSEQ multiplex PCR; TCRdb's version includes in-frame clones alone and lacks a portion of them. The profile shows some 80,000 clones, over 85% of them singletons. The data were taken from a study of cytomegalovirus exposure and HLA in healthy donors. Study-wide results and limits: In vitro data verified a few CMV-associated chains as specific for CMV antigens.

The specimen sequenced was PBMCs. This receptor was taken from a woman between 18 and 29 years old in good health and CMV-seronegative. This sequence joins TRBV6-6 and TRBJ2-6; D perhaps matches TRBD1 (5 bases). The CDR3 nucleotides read TGTGCCAGCAGGGACAACTCTGGGGCCAACGTCCTGACTTTC. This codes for CASRDNSGANVLTF.